One sample yielded the 13 T cell receptor beta chains listed below, sequenced in a study of blood T cell repertoires in COVID-19. Libraries were prepared by immunoSEQ multiplex PCR; TCRdb keeps only in-frame clonotypes and omits some of them. The profile shows about 160,000 clones, 85% of them singletons. Source material: peripheral blood. The receptors come from a human donor with acute or convalescent COVID-19. The donor label of this sample is uncertain.

V and J are TRBV6-5 and TRBJ1-4; no reliable D call. This CDR3 is 15 amino acids long. With 5 bases removed from V and 4 bases from J, the gap between germline ends came to 14 bases. The germline V gene has CDR1 MNHEY and CDR2 SVGAGI. Here the CDR3 reads CASSNTGGRNEKLFF. CDR3 DNA sequence: TGTGCCAGCAGTAATACTGGAGGACGTAATGAAAAACTGTTTTTT.

This chain joins TRBV5-1 and TRBJ2-2; the match to TRBD2 covers 12 bases. This CDR3 region has 16 residues. With V trimmed by 3 bases and J by 0 bases, 0 bases remained unmatched. Germline CDR1 SGHRS, CDR2 YFSETQ. CDR3 sequence (DNA): TGCGCCAGCAGCTGGACTAGCGGGGCGAACACCGGGGAGCTGTTTTTT. This translates into CASSWTSGANTGELFF.

The J gene is TRBJ2-1, the V gene TRBV29-1; D may be TRBD2 (5 bases). Per the germline V gene, CDR1 is SQVTM and CDR2 is ANQGSEA. V gave up 8 bases and J gave up 12 bases, with 11 bases separating them. CDR3 length equals 9 residues. The CDR3: CSIGVGQFF. Here the CDR3 DNA reads TGCAGCATCGGGGTCGGGCAGTTCTTC.

CDR3 nucleotides: TGCGCCAGCAGTGGAGGTGGGACCCGGGGAGGGGAGCAGTACTTC. This encodes CASSGGGTRGGEQYF. This sequence joins TRBV10-1 and TRBJ2-7, with 7 bases fitting TRBD2. V lost 4 bases to trimming and J lost 7 bases; unmatched junction nucleotides: 13. The CDR3 covers 15 residues. The germline V gene encodes CDR1 WNHNN and CDR2 SYGVQD (reference sequence).

The V gene is TRBV12-3 or TRBV12-4, the J gene TRBJ1-1; tentative D call: TRBD1 (5 bases). This CDR3 comprises 13 residues. V was cut by 1 base and J by 11 bases, with 14 bases left in between. The CDR3, as DNA: TGTGCCAGCAGTTTAGACCGACAGTTCGACGCTTTCTTT. Protein sequence: CASSLDRQFDAFF.

The chain has TRBV13 and TRBJ1-2; 7 bases line up with TRBD1. The germline V gene encodes CDR1 PRHDT and CDR2 FYEKMQ (reference sequence). This CDR3 region has 15 residues. The trim removed 5 bases at V and 3 bases at J, leaving 9 bases unmatched. CDR3 nucleotide sequence: TGTGCCAGCAGCAGCACAGGGGAGTTTGACTATGGCTACACCTTC. This encodes CASSSTGEFDYGYTF.

The rearrangement links TRBV2 to TRBJ1-5; unclear D gene. Trimming removed 5 bases at V and 1 base at J, with 9 bases between. Germline CDR1 is SNHLY and CDR2 is FYNNEI. CDR3 length: 14 amino acids. In DNA form, the CDR3 reads TGTGCCAGCAGTAACGACGGGAGCAATCAGCCCCAGCATTTT. It codes for CASSNDGSNQPQHF.

The chain is built from TRBV3-1 (or the pseudogene TRBV3-2) and TRBJ2-7; TRBD2 aligns across 9 bases. Germline CDR1 reads LGHDT; CDR2 reads YNNKEL (reference sequence). CDR3 length equals 17 residues. Trimming took 3 bases from V and 0 from J; bases not matched to a gene: 9. The CDR3 nucleotides read TGTGCCAGCAGCCACGCGGGGGGGTGGAGGAGCTCCTACGAGCAGTACTTC. Protein: CASSHAGGWRSSYEQYF.

The chain employs TRBV18 and TRBJ1-4; a weak D match, TRBD1 (6 bases). CDR1 KGHSH and CDR2 LQKENI come from the germline V gene. V lost 5 bases and J lost 0, with 13 bases in between. This CDR3 region has 16 residues. CDR3 coding DNA: TGTGCCAGCTCAAGTGGGGGCCAGGCAACTAATGAAAAACTGTTTTTT. Its protein product is CASSSGGQATNEKLFF.

Concerning this clone: Sequence at one end of the junction differs from germline and may be a read error. The rearrangement links TRBV5-1 to TRBJ1-2; TRBD1 matches 10 bases. The CDR3 consists of 16 residues. CDR1 is SGHRS, CDR2 YFSETQ, per germline. The CDR3 region has the DNA TGCGCCAGCACCTTGGGCCTGACAGGGGGCGGGGATGGCTACACCTTC. Amino acid sequence: CASTLGLTGGGDGYTF. The full variable domain, in which reference TRBV5-1 and TRBJ1-2 provide the parts outside the CDR3, is KAGVTQTPRYLIKTRGQQVTLSCSPISGHRSVSWYQQTPGQGLQFLFEYFSETQRNKGNFPGRFSGRQFSNSRSEMNVSTLELGDSALYLCASTLGLTGGGDGYTFGSGTRLTVV.

The chain employs TRBV29-1 and TRBJ2-1, with 16 bases identical to TRBD2. V lost 5 bases, J lost 8 bases, and 9 bases stayed unmatched. Germline V gene sequence: CDR1 SQVTM, CDR2 ANQGSEA. This CDR3 is 16 amino acids long. CDR3 DNA: TGCAGCGTTCGGGGACTAGCGGGGGGGCTTTTGGATGAGCAGTTCTTC. Translating gives CSVRGLAGGLLDEQFF.

The chain couples TRBV30 to TRBJ2-7; possibly TRBD1 for D (6 bases). Germline V gives CDR1 GTSNPN, CDR2 SVGIG (reference sequence). The CDR3 extends over 12 amino acids. Trimming removed 8 bases from V and 5 bases from J, with 16 bases in between. This chain's CDR3 is CAPPHRADEQYF. The CDR3 bases are TGTGCCCCCCCCCACAGGGCTGACGAGCAGTACTTC.

This clone appeared a few times. This chain links TRBV5-8 with TRBJ1-2; D is undetermined. The CDR3 totals 13 residues. V was pared by 3 bases and J by 9 bases, with 15 bases between. In germline, CDR1 is SGHTS, CDR2 YDEGEE. The CDR3: CASSSQKPFRYTF. The CDR3, as DNA: TGTGCCAGCAGCTCCCAGAAACCTTTTCGCTACACCTTC.